Presented here are 17 T cell receptor beta chains from one specimen sequenced in a study of blood T cell repertoires in COVID-19. Data came from immunoSEQ multiplex PCR; TCRdb stores just in-frame clones and leaves some out. The table lists about 160,000 clones, 82% of them singletons. The sequencing input was peripheral blood. Receptor source: a woman of 80 years or more with active or convalescent COVID-19.

The gene calls are TRBV5-1 and TRBJ1-1; 9 bases are a match to TRBD1. The J segment lost 5 bases and the V segment lost 4 bases, leaving 9 bases of the junction unmatched. This CDR3 has 15 residues. The germline V gene has CDR1 SGHRS and CDR2 YFSETQ. The CDR3 DNA sequence: TGCGCCAGCAGCCAAAGGACAGGGGAAGTGACTGAAGCTTTCTTT. As protein: CASSQRTGEVTEAFF.

CDR3 bases: TGTGCCAGCAGCTTCACCGCTGCTCCGGCGGACACCGGGGAGCTGTTTTTT. Translation gives CASSFTAAPADTGELFF. This chain links TRBV7-6 with TRBJ2-2; D is unresolved. Germline CDR1 and CDR2: SGHVS and FNYEAQ. The CDR3 loop spans 17 amino acids. Trimming took off 3 bases at V and 3 bases at J, with 17 bases between the two ends.

As DNA, the CDR3 is TGTGCCAGCAGCGTAGCGTCCCGTGGAAACACCATATATTTT. Its translation: CASSVASRGNTIYF. The chain combines TRBV9 with TRBJ1-3; D is unresolved. Germline V CDR1 and CDR2: SGDLS, YYNGEE. CDR3 length: 14 amino acids. Trimming took off 0 bases at V and 3 bases at J, with 7 bases between the two ends.

The rearrangement links TRBV2 to TRBJ1-1, with TRBD1 as a possible D gene (5 bases). V was trimmed by 8 bases and J by 5 bases, leaving 21 bases between them. Germline values: CDR1 SNHLY, CDR2 FYNNEI. The CDR3 is 15 residues long. DNA for the CDR3: TGTGCCAGCGAAACACAACAGGTTACTGTGACTGAAGCTTTCTTT. It specifies CASETQQVTVTEAFF.

This clone was counted only a few times. The rearrangement links TRBV7-3 to TRBJ1-4; 10 bases line up with TRBD1. V lost 5 bases, J lost 7 bases, and 7 bases stayed unmatched. The CDR3 is 15 amino acids. In germline, CDR1 is SGHTA, CDR2 FQGTGA. CDR3 protein: CASSPTGTGVEKLFF. The CDR3 DNA sequence: TGTGCCAGCAGCCCAACCGGGACAGGGGTTGAAAAACTGTTTTTT. Full variable domain (rest looked up from reference TRBV7-3 and TRBJ1-4): GAGVSQTPSNKVTEKGKYVELRCDPISGHTALYWYRQSLGQGPEFLIYFQGTGAADDSGLPNDRFFAVRPEGSVSTLKIQRTERGDSAVYLCASSPTGTGVEKLFFGSGTQLSVL.

In this sample, this clone turned up a few times. CDR3 in DNA: TGTGCCAGCAGCTTCCGGTCCACCGGGGAGCTGTTTTTT. Translating it yields CASSFRSTGELFF. V is TRBV3-1 (or the pseudogene TRBV3-2) and J is TRBJ2-2; D gene uncertain. This CDR3 contains 13 residues. Germline values: CDR1 LGHDT, CDR2 YNNKEL (reference sequence). V lost 5 bases and J 4 bases, leaving 8 bases between the germline ends.

The chain has TRBV21-1 and TRBJ2-1; the table calls TRBD2, which could not be checked here. TRBV21-1 is a pseudogene locus. The CDR3 has 14 amino acids. The CDR3 bases are TGTGCCAGCAGCAGTGACGGGAGTAACAATGAGCAGTTCTTC. Translating it yields CASSSDGSNNEQFF.

The V and J genes are TRBV6-6 and TRBJ2-1; 8 bases agree with TRBD2. The CDR3 contains 16 residues. Germline V gene sequence: CDR1 MNHNY, CDR2 SVGAGI (reference sequence). With 6 bases clipped from V and 8 bases from J, the junction kept 15 bases outside the gene matches. The CDR3 here is CASSRPRGGSADEQFF. The CDR3 DNA sequence: TGTGCCAGCAGCCGCCCTCGGGGGGGATCCGCCGATGAGCAGTTCTTC.

This chain joins TRBV19 and TRBJ2-2; 11 nucleotides match TRBD2. After removal of 2 bases from V and 4 bases from J, the junction contained 3 bases not matched to a gene. The CDR3 runs to 16 residues. Germline-derived CDR1 and CDR2 are LNHDA and SQIVND (reference sequence). This chain's CDR3 is CASSILAGGGTGELFF. The CDR3 DNA is TGTGCCAGTAGTATACTAGCGGGAGGAGGCACCGGGGAGCTGTTTTTT.

This chain connects TRBV6-5 to TRBJ2-1; D remains unclear. The V gene lost 5 bases and the J gene lost 0 bases, with 11 bases spanning the gap. There are 15 residues in the CDR3. The germline V gene encodes CDR1 MNHEY and CDR2 SVGAGI. This CDR3 is CASSTFESSYNEQFF. The CDR3 coding sequence is TGTGCCAGCAGTACTTTTGAGAGCTCCTACAATGAGCAGTTCTTC.

V and J are TRBV11-3 and TRBJ2-2; D is uncertain. This CDR3 is 15 amino acids long. The V end was cut by 1 base, the J end by 1 base, with 7 bases between. Germline CDR1 is SGHNT and CDR2 is YENEEA. CDR3 region: CASSLGGQNTGELFF. The CDR3 bases are TGTGCCAGCAGCTTAGGAGGTCAGAACACCGGGGAGCTGTTTTTT.

This clone occurred a few times. V gene TRBV27 combines with J gene TRBJ2-7; TRBD2 aligns across 7 bases. This CDR3 has 14 amino acids. With 2 bases clipped from V and 6 bases from J, the junction kept 7 bases outside the gene matches. Germline lookup yields CDR1 MNHEY and CDR2 SMNVEV (reference sequence). CDR3 in DNA: TGTGCCAGCAGTTTAAGCGGGAATCCCGCCGAGCAGTACTTC. As protein: CASSLSGNPAEQYF.

The chain joins TRBV7-3 to TRBJ2-7, with TRBD1 identical over 9 bases. This CDR3 comprises 16 residues. CDR1 and CDR2 from the germline V gene are SGHTA and FQGTGA. V lost 3 bases and J lost 0; bases outside the gene matches: 6. The CDR3 coding sequence is TGTGCCAGCAGCTTGGCTTCGGGACAGGGCTCCTACGAGCAGTACTTC. Its protein is CASSLASGQGSYEQYF.

CDR3: CASSSIVGQGVSPLHF. CDR3 bases: TGTGCCAGTAGTAGTATCGTTGGACAGGGGGTTTCACCCCTCCACTTT. J is TRBJ1-6 and V is TRBV19, with 10 bases lining up with TRBD1. Germline loops: CDR1 LNHDA, CDR2 SQIVND (reference sequence). The trim removed 4 bases at V and 9 bases at J, leaving 9 bases unmatched. This CDR3 has 16 residues.

The V gene is TRBV4-1, the J gene TRBJ1-2; D gene ambiguous. Trimming cost V 3 bases and J 1 base, with 6 bases left between them. Per germline, CDR1 MGHRA and CDR2 YSYEKL. CDR3 length: 13 amino acids. The CDR3 here is CASSQAINYGYTF. The DNA of the CDR3 is TGCGCCAGCAGCCAGGCCATTAACTATGGCTACACCTTC.

V is TRBV5-8 and J is TRBJ2-7; 11 bases are shared with TRBD2. J was trimmed by 5 bases and V by 4 bases; bases with no gene match: 8. Germline V lookup: CDR1 SGHTS, CDR2 YDEGEE. The CDR3 is made up of 15 amino acids. This CDR3 reads CASSGTSGSIHEQYF. Written as DNA, the CDR3 is TGTGCCAGCAGCGGAACTAGCGGGAGCATCCACGAGCAGTACTTC.

The gene calls are TRBV7-8 and TRBJ1-1; no firm D call. The CDR3 has 13 residues. Trimming left V 1 base short and J 5 bases short, with 8 bases between. Germline V CDR1 and CDR2: SGHVS, FQNEAQ. Written as DNA, the CDR3 is TGTGCCAGCAGCTTAGTGGAGGGAACTGAAGCTTTCTTT. Encoded protein: CASSLVEGTEAFF.